This paragraph covers one T cell receptor beta chain sequence. Its specific antigen is unknown. It has no much larger one-base neighbor in the sample; base qualities were not kept. The data stem from a study of blood T cell repertoires in COVID-19 (dated by TCRdb to 2020 to 2021). Background on the whole study: Collaborator samples came from the United States, Italy and Spain and covered acute and convalescent phases of COVID-19. The material from the prospective study consisted of cDNA or gDNA derived from T cells, B-cell-depleted T cells, or PBMCs. Deeply sampled blood TCRbeta repertoires from subjects exposed to, actively infected with, or recovered from COVID-19 were included in the dataset. The repertoires were released in a freely available public database meant as a resource for research on the immune response to SARS-CoV-2. Samples came from the ongoing ImmuneRACE study (first 160 participants) plus 1,254 subjects from 6 global collaborators. A de-identified subject ID, COVID-19 status, age in years and sex were almost always included in the sample metadata. Where available, HLA class I and class II types were obtained from metadata supplied by the sample provider rather than from assay-based typing. Summary of the overall study and its limitations: Clinical and demographic metadata were provided uncurated, with the amount varying by source and participant.

Participants in the prospective study were enrolled through a virtual design, were aged roughly 18 to 100 years, and lived in about 25 United States geographic areas. Cohort assignment in the prospective study relied on participant-reported clinical history from a screening survey and a study questionnaire. ImmuneRACE Cohort 3 recovered participants were defined by two consecutive negative NP/OP PCR tests, healthcare professional clearance, or symptom resolution. Mobile phlebotomists in the prospective study collected whole blood, serum and a nasopharyngeal or oropharyngeal swab from every participant. Additional blood draws and questionnaires over an approximately 2-month period could optionally be provided by prospective study participants. Prospective study blood samples were shipped either frozen or at room temperature before DNA extraction. TCRbeta CDR3 regions were amplified from genomic DNA using the immunoSEQ Assay, a bias-controlled multiplex PCR. The source study handled its data this way. The number of nucleated cells in each sample was estimated by amplification of reference gene primers within the assay. Sequence reads were collapsed and filtered to measure the absolute abundance of every unique TCRbeta CDR3 rearrangement. For each sample, productive Simpson clonality was calculated as the square root of Simpson's diversity index across productive rearrangements. Imported from immuneACCESS, the table was reduced by TCRdb to in-frame sequences with V and J called. These copies leave out some clones; in studies compared against another copy, an unresolved V gene accounts for under half, and the cause of the remainder is not known. The V and J calls and clone size are taken from that table; D and trimming were inferred from the DNA. Counted in this sample were roughly 330,000 clones; about 90% of them appeared once. The top ten clonotypes cover about 6% of the sample.

The CDR3 numbers 15 residues from cysteine through phenylalanine. Only the CDR3 DNA is retained, 45 bases long and in frame from the first base. Deletion took 9 bases off V and 8 bases off J, with a span of 20 bases between the germline ends. According to the germline V gene (reference sequence), CDR1 reads LNHDA and CDR2 reads SQIVND. The chain employs TRBV19 and TRBJ1-6; perhaps TRBD1 is the D gene, with 6 bases matching. Source material: PBMCs or T cells enriched from blood (not recorded which). The receptor's source is a woman aged 30 to 39 who had recovered from COVID-19. The CDR3 corresponds to CASSTLGGLDSPLHF. The DNA sequence is as follows: TGTGCCAGCTCTACCCTGGGGGGGCTGGATTCACCCCTCCACTTT.